Below, one TCR beta chain is given with its context. In this sample, this clonotype turned up a few times. There is no known antigen for this receptor. No base-level quality is on record; no much larger clone is a single base apart. These data are taken from a study of Graves' ophthalmopathy and Graves' hyperthyroidism (dated by TCRdb to the late 2010s). For the study in its entirety: Peripheral blood samples were taken at the time of initial diagnosis, before any treatment was given. The study used TCR beta repertoire signatures to distinguish Graves' ophthalmopathy from Graves' hyperthyroidism and to predict progression to ophthalmopathy. In total, 120 to 150 blood samples were TCR-sequenced: fewer than 50 ophthalmopathy, over 70 hyperthyroidism and some 17 hyperthyroidism-to-ophthalmopathy patients. To explore V-J signatures distinguishing ophthalmopathy from hyperthyroidism, a discovery set of about 99 patients (around 42 ophthalmopathy, about 57 stable hyperthyroidism) was enrolled. For independent validation, a separate cohort was made up of some 18 hyperthyroidism patients plus 17 patients who later progressed from hyperthyroidism to ophthalmopathy. In roughly 6 hyperthyroidism patients, T-cell repertoires of thyroid tissue and blood were compared. Following sampling, methimazole starting at 30 mg daily was administered to hyperthyroidism patients, and high-dose intravenous methylprednisolone was administered to ophthalmopathy patients. The approximately 100 discovery patients were divided at random into training and test sets in a 7:3 ratio. Paper-wide results and their limitations: Most of the expanded thyroid clonotypes with a frequency above 0.001 were also detected in blood, and it was suggested that the thyroid immune response may be reflected by blood repertoires. In validation, the model predicted ophthalmopathy progression with about 71% sensitivity and roughly 72% specificity; roughly 11 predicted patients were CT-confirmed with GO in a median of about 6.1 months. Ophthalmopathy was separated from stable hyperthyroidism by the 13-signature model with roughly 87% sensitivity and less than 82% specificity in cross-validation and with 80%/75% in the test set. Sample size was not predetermined statistically, and investigators were not blinded to group allocation.

CDR1 and CDR2, per the germline V gene, are SGHRS and YFSETQ. The CDR3 contains 14 residues, cysteine and phenylalanine counted. Left in the record is the CDR3 DNA by itself, 42 bases read in frame from the first base. Between the V and J ends, shortened by 9 bases and 5 bases respectively, the junction contains 20 bases. Ophthalmopathy patients had moderately to severely active disease, Clinical Activity Score of at least 3, NOSPECS grade of at least 4, and disease duration under 3 months. Patients with other autoimmune diseases, uncontrolled infections, pregnancy or lactation were excluded from the study. Clinical symptoms, serum thyroxine, TRAb, thyroid ultrasound and orbital computed tomography formed the basis of the diagnosis. PBMCs were isolated from more than 9 ml of fresh peripheral blood by Ficoll-Paque density gradient centrifugation. Total RNA was extracted using Trizol reagent, and RNA quality was checked on an Agilent 2100 Bioanalyzer.

TCR beta CDR3 regions were amplified from RNA transcripts for repertoire sequencing. HTBI primers and the Qiagen OneStep RT-PCR kit were used in a first-round RT-PCR, which was followed by a second-round multiplex PCR, size selection and purification. Sequencing of the libraries was carried out on an Illumina HiSeq2000 in paired-end mode with 100 bp reads. Regarding the original processing steps: SOAPnuke was used to process the reads, removing any read that contained adapters or uncalled bases, had a mean Phred below 15, or lacked an exact match to the constant primer or identifier. COPE v1.2.5 was used to merge the high-quality paired reads. Unique nucleotide sequences were defined as clonotypes and aligned to IMGT TRB V, D and J references using MiTCR v1.1. Only V-J combinations with frequency above 0.0001 were analysed, covering more than 99% of repertoires. For each V-J combination, a TCR clonal expansion and chaos score was defined as F50 clonal expansion divided by the chaos observed in the TCRdist matrix. Features were reduced by Welch's t-statistics and random forest to approximately 13 V-J combinations, which fed a naive Bayes classifier. Thyroid-blood repertoire similarity was quantified with the Morisita-Horn index. The public reads were reanalyzed by TCRdb: fastp trimming at Q25, MiXCR alignment, in-frame beta chains only. Merged by CDR3 protein, the rows form single entries marked with the most common genes and DNA. TCRdb's processing, not the authors' own work, is the source of the V and J calls. In this sample the table shows about 220,000 distinct CDR3 sequences, about a fifth of which occur a single time. The ten largest clones take up roughly 44% of the sample.

This receptor was taken from a woman in her fifties or sixties with Graves' ophthalmopathy. Donor details come from another sample of the same person, matched by shared clones. The sequence links TRBV5-1 to TRBJ1-1, with the D segment identity uncertain. The sequenced material came from peripheral blood. The CDR3 region: CATQTAPGETEAFF. The nucleotides are TGCGCCACCCAAACAGCCCCCGGGGAGACTGAAGCTTTCTTT.